This TCR beta chain was sequenced in a study of T-cell reconstitution after alpha-beta-depleted transplantation in children. It was with unique molecular identifiers that the TCRbeta library was prepared. In TCRdb, the PCR reads were re-called with MiXCR into one record per CDR3 protein. The table lists 250,000 to 350,000 distinct CDR3 sequences, 9.9% of them singletons, with around 10% in the top ten. This clonotype was picked up many times. This CDR3 is built from 11 residues. Trimming took off 3 bases at V and 5 bases at J, with 4 bases between the two ends. From germline, CDR1 is SGHTA and CDR2 FQGNSA.

J is TRBJ2-5 and V is TRBV7-2, with D hard to call. The receptor was derived from a human donor who donated a stem cell graft to a child with SCID. Here the sequenced sample was PBMCs from the stem cell graft donor, taken from the stem cell graft. The chain's CDR3 is CASSLDETQYF. The CDR3 nucleotides read TGTGCCAGCAGCTTGGATGAGACCCAGTACTTC.